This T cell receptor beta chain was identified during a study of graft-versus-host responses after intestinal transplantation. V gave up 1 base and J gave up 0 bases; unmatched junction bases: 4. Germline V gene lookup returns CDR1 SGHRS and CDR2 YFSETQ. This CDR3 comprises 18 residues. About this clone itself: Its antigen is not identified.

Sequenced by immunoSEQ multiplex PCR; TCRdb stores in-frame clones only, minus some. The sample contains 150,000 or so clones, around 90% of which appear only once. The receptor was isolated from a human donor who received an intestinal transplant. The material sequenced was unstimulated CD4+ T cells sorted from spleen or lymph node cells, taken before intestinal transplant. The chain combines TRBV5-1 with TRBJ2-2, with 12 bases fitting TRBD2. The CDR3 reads CASSLIRTSGTNTGELFF. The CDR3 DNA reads TGCGCCAGCAGCTTGATCCGGACTAGCGGGACGAACACCGGGGAGCTGTTTTTT.